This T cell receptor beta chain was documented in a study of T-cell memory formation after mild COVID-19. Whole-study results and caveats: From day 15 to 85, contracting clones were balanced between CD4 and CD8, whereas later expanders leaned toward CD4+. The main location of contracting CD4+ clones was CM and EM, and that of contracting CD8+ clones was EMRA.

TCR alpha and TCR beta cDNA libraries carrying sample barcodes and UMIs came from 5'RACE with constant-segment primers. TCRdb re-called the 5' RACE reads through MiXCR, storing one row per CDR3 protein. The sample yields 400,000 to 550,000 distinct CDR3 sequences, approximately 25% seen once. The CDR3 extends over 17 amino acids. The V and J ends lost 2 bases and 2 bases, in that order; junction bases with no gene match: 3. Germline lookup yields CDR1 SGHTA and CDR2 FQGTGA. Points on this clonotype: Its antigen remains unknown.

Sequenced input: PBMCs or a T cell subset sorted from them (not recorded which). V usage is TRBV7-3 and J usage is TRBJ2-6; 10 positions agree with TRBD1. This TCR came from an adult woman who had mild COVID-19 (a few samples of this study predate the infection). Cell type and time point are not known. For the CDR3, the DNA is TGTGCCAGCAGCTTAGGACAGGGGGGCCCTGGGGCCAACGTCCTGACTTTC. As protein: CASSLGQGGPGANVLTF.